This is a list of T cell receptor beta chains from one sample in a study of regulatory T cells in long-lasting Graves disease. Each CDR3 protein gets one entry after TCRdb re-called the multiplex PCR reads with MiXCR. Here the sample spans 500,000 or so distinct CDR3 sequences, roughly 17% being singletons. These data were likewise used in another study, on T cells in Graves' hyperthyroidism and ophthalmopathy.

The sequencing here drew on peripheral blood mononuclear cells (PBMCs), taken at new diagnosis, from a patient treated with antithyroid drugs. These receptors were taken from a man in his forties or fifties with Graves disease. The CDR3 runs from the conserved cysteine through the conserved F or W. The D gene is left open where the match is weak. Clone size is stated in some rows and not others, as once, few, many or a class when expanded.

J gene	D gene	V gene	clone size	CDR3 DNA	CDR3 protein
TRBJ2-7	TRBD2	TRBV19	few	TGTGCCAGTAGTAAATCGGGACTAGCGTTCTACGAGCAGTACTTC	CASSKSGLAFYEQYF
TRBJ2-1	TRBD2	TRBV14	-	TGTGCCAGCAGCCAAGACCCGGGAGGCCCTGGCCGGGGGAGGAATGAGCAGTTCTTC	CASSQDPGGPGRGRNEQFF
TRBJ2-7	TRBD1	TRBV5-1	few	TGCGCCAGCAGCTCTTTTAAGGGGGCTAGTAGTTACGAGCAGTACTTC	CASSSFKGASSYEQYF
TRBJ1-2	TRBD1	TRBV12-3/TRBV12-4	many	TGTGCCAGCAATCAAGGGACAGGGGGTTATGGCTACACCTTC	CASNQGTGGYGYTF
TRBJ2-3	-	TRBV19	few	TGTGCCAGTACCCGGGGACGGATCCCCGCAGATACGCAGTATTTT	CASTRGRIPADTQYF
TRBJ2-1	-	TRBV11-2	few	TGTGCCAGCAGCTTAGTCGTACTAAAGTCGGGAAACGAGCGGTTCTTC	CASSLVVLKSGNERFF
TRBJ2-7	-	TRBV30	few	TGTGCCTGGAGTCCATATGGGGGAGATGGTTACGAGCAGTACTTC	CAWSPYGGDGYEQYF
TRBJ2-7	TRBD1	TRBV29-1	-	TGCAGCGTTCTAGGGGACAGGGGCTTCGAGCAGTACTTC	CSVLGDRGFEQYF
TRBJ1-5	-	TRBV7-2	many	TGTGCCAGCAGCTCGCGGAGCAATCAGCCCCAGCATTTT	CASSSRSNQPQHF
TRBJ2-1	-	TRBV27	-	TGTGCCAGCAAATTGGACAGAGCCTTTTACAATGAGCAGTTCTTC	CASKLDRAFYNEQFF
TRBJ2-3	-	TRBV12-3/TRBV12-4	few	TGTGCCAGCAGTACTGACAGGAGGTCAGATACGCAGTATTTT	CASSTDRRSDTQYF
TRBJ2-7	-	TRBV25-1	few	TGTGCCAGCAGTGATGCTCAGTCTCAGTACTTC	CASSDAQSQYF
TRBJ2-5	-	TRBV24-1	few	TGTGCCACCAGTCAAACCGACAGGAACCAAGAGACCCAGTACTTC	CATSQTDRNQETQYF
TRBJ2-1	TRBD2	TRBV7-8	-	TGTGTCAGCAGCTTACCCCCACTACTAGCGGGAGGAGTCCATGAGCAGTTCTTC	CVSSLPPLLAGGVHEQFF
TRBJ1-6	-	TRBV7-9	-	TGTGCCAGCAGCCCGTTAGGTGTACCCCTCCACTTT	CASSPLGVPLHF
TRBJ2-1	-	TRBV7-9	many	TGTGCCAGCACCCGTCCCAGCAGGGCGTCCTACAATGAGCAGTTCTTC	CASTRPSRASYNEQFF
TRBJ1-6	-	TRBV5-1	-	TGCGCCAGCAGCCCCGCCGGAGGGGGCTCCTATAATTCACCCCTCCACTTT	CASSPAGGGSYNSPLHF
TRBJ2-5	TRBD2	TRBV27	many	TGTGCCAGCAGCCTACGGAGGACTAGCGGGAGGTTAGGGAAAGAGACCCAGTACTTC	CASSLRRTSGRLGKETQYF
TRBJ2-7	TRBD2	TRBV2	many	TGTGCCAGCAATAGCGGGAGGGACTACGAGCAGTACTTC	CASNSGRDYEQYF
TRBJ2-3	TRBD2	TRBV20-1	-	TGCAGTGCTAGAGACTGGATGACTAGCGGCCAAGTGACAGATACGCAGTATTTT	CSARDWMTSGQVTDTQYF
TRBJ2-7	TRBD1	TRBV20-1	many	TGCAGTGCTAGACGGGACGACAGGGTCCTATTTAATCTCCACGAGCAGTACTTC	CSARRDDRVLFNLHEQYF
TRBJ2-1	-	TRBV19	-	TGTGCCAGTAGTATCCTGGAGCGGGCAGGACTCTACAATGAGCAGTTCTTC	CASSILERAGLYNEQFF
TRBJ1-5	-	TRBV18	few	TGTGCCAGCTCACCACGGGACTCCCAGCCCCAGCATTTT	CASSPRDSQPQHF
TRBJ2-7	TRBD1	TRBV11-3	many	TGTGCCAGCAGCTTAGTGGCAGGGGGCGGCGAGCAGTACTTC	CASSLVAGGGEQYF
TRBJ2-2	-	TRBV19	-	TGTGCCAGTAGTATGCGTGGGAGCACCGGGGAGCTGTTTTTT	CASSMRGSTGELFF
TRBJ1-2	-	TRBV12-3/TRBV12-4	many	TGTGCCAGCAGTCAAAAACTTAACTATGGCTACACCTTC	CASSQKLNYGYTF
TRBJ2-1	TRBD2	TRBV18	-	TGTGCCAGCTCACGTAGACTAGCGGGAAGTGACAATGAGCAGTTCTTC	CASSRRLAGSDNEQFF
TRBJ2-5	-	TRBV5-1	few	TGCGCCAGCAGCTTTGACGGGACCCAGTACTTC	CASSFDGTQYF
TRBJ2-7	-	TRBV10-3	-	TGTGCCATCAGGGCCGACCCGGCCTACGAGCAGTACTTC	CAIRADPAYEQYF
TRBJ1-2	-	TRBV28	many	TGTGCCAGCAGTTCCCCCGGCCGAATTTTTTCCTATGGCTACACCTTC	CASSSPGRIFSYGYTF
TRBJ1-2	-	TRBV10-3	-	TGTGCCATCCCCCAAGTCGACAGCCCCTATGGCTACACCTTC	CAIPQVDSPYGYTF
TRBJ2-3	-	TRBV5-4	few	TGTGCCAGCAGCTTCGGAAGTAGCATGGCAGATACGCAGTATTTT	CASSFGSSMADTQYF
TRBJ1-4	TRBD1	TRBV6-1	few	TGTGCCAGCAGTAAACAGGGGGCACGCGAAAAACTGTTTTTT	CASSKQGAREKLFF
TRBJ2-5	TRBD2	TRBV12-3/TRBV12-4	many	TGTGCCAGCAGTTTGACTAGCGGGAGGGACCAAGAGACCCAGTACTTC	CASSLTSGRDQETQYF
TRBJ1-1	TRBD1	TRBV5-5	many	TGTGCCAGCAGCTGGGGACAGGGGACAGTGAACACTGAAGCTTTCTTT	CASSWGQGTVNTEAFF
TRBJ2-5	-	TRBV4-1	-	TGCGCCAGCAGCCGGGACAAGACCGTTCAAGAGACCCAGTACTTC	CASSRDKTVQETQYF